This passage covers 14 T cell receptor beta chains from one sample sequenced in a study of cytomegalovirus exposure and HLA in healthy donors. This PCR relied on a set of 60 Vbeta primers and 13 Jbeta primers. The protocol was immunoSEQ multiplex PCR, while the TCRdb copy is restricted to in-frame clones and leaves out a portion. Its clone listing holds around 150,000 clones. The specimen was PBMCs. These receptors came from a man in his forties in good health and CMV-seronegative.

This chain connects TRBV27 to TRBJ1-6, with TRBD1 identical over 8 bases. Germline V gene sequence: CDR1 MNHEY, CDR2 SMNVEV (reference sequence). With V trimmed by 4 bases and J by 0 bases, 8 bases remained unmatched. The CDR3 totals 18 residues. The CDR3 nucleotides read TGTGCCAGCAGTTCCCTCCAGGGGGCGAGCTCCTATAATTCACCCCTCCACTTT. Translated: CASSSLQGASSYNSPLHF.

This chain uses TRBV4-3 with TRBJ1-2, with 9 bases matching TRBD1. Germline V gene sequence: CDR1 LGHNA, CDR2 YSLEER. CDR3 length equals 15 residues. With V trimmed by 3 bases and J by 7 bases, 9 bases remained unmatched. The DNA for the CDR3 is TGCGCCAGCAGCCATGCGGGACAGGGAAGAGGTGGCTACACCTTC. Its translation: CASSHAGQGRGGYTF.

The genes are TRBV2 and TRBJ2-3; 7 nucleotides line up with TRBD1. J gave up 3 bases and V 2 bases, and 11 bases lay outside the gene matches. This CDR3 is 17 amino acids long. The V gene's germline CDR1 is SNHLY and CDR2 FYNNEI. The DNA for the CDR3 is TGTGCCAGCAGTGAAACACGGACAGGTCTTATGACAGATACGCAGTATTTT. Residues: CASSETRTGLMTDTQYF.

Remarks on this clone: Its ends do not fully match the called genes, so a read error is possible. The J gene is TRBJ2-7, the V gene TRBV19; D is unclear. Germline-derived CDR1 and CDR2 are LNHDA and SQIVND (reference sequence). CDR3 size: 13 residues. CDR3 DNA sequence: TGCCCTAACCGTTTTATCCGCGGCTACGAGCAGTACTTC. Its protein is CPNRFIRGYEQYF.

V usage is TRBV15 and J usage is TRBJ2-5; no clear D. The CDR3 length is 15 residues. The germline gives CDR1 LNHNV, CDR2 YYDKDF (reference sequence). Trimming left V 0 bases short and J 5 bases short, with 13 bases between. The CDR3 loop reads CATSRDQSRWETQYF. The DNA for the CDR3 is TGTGCCACCAGCAGAGATCAGAGCAGGTGGGAGACCCAGTACTTC.

This chain connects TRBV6-6 to TRBJ1-2; TRBD1 is a possible D gene (6 bases). This CDR3 is 12 amino acids long. The germline V gene encodes CDR1 MNHNY and CDR2 SVGAGI (reference sequence). V lost 5 bases and J 8 bases, leaving 12 bases between the germline ends. DNA for the CDR3: TGTGCCAGCAGTGCCTACAGGGAGGGCTACACCTTC. Protein sequence: CASSAYREGYTF.

The J gene is TRBJ2-2, the V gene TRBV7-2; 9 positions match TRBD1. The CDR3 is 19 amino acids. V shed 2 bases, J shed 3 bases, and the junction held 13 bases outside the gene matches. Germline-derived CDR1 and CDR2 are SGHTA and FQGNSA. This CDR3 is CASSLRGQGIILDTGELFF. The CDR3 DNA follows: TGTGCCAGCAGCTTACGGGGACAGGGTATTATATTAGACACCGGGGAGCTGTTTTTT.

Concerning this clone itself: Other DNA sequences in the same sample also yield this CDR3. The chain is built from TRBV5-4 and TRBJ1-1, with 7 bases aligning to TRBD1. The J segment lost 2 bases and the V segment lost 3 bases, leaving 1 base of the junction unmatched. The CDR3 has 13 amino acids. The germline V gene encodes CDR1 SGHNT and CDR2 YYREEE (reference sequence). CDR3 loop: CASSWDRNTEAFF. The CDR3 coding sequence is TGTGCCAGCAGCTGGGACAGAAACACTGAAGCTTTCTTT.

This chain links TRBV28 with TRBJ1-1; TRBD1 agrees at 8 bases. Losses at the gene ends were 4 bases for V and 3 bases for J; bases not matched to a gene: 16. Germline CDR1 reads MDHEN; CDR2 reads SYDVKM. There are 18 residues in the CDR3. The CDR3 DNA sequence: TGTGCCAGCAGTTATCCAGGGGGCGCCGGGGAGAGGGACACTGAAGCTTTCTTT. It specifies CASSYPGGAGERDTEAFF.

CDR3 protein: CSVGQGAMNTEAFF. CDR3 DNA: TGCAGCGTTGGGCAGGGGGCTATGAACACTGAAGCTTTCTTT. V is TRBV29-1 and J is TRBJ1-1; the match to TRBD1 covers 8 bases. V was clipped by 4 bases and J by 0 bases; unmatched bases: 4. Germline CDR1 reads SQVTM; CDR2 reads ANQGSEA. The CDR3 is made up of 14 amino acids. The full variable domain, with the rest looked up from reference TRBV29-1 and TRBJ1-1, is SAVISQKPSRDICQRGTSLTIQCQVDSQVTMMFWYRQQPGQSLTLIATANQGSEATYESGFVIDKFPISRPNLTFSTLTVSNMSPEDSSIYLCSVGQGAMNTEAFFGQGTRLTVV.

To note about this clone: The sample contains more than one DNA sequence encoding this CDR3. The V and J genes are TRBV2 and TRBJ1-5; TRBD1 matches 10 bases. Losses at the gene ends were 6 bases for V and 6 bases for J; bases not matched to a gene: 5. In germline, CDR1 is SNHLY, CDR2 FYNNEI. This CDR3 has 14 residues. CDR3 amino acids: CASSRGQGVQPQHF. The DNA of the CDR3 is TGTGCCAGCAGCCGAGGACAGGGGGTTCAGCCCCAGCATTTT.

The genes are TRBV4-3 and TRBJ1-1, with D uncertain. Trimming pared 1 base from V and 1 base from J, leaving 7 bases between. The CDR3 is 14 residues long. Per the germline V gene, CDR1 is LGHNA and CDR2 is YSLEER. The CDR3 is CASSQGDKNTEAFF. Here the CDR3 DNA reads TGCGCCAGCAGCCAAGGAGACAAGAACACTGAAGCTTTCTTT.

This chain uses TRBV28 with TRBJ2-5, with D possibly matching TRBD1 (7 bases). This CDR3 is built from 15 residues. CDR1 and CDR2 (germline): MDHEN, SYDVKM. V lost 4 bases and J lost 5, with 17 bases in between. CDR3 DNA sequence: TGTGCCAGCAGTTCCCGGACAGGAGGGTTGGAGACCCAGTACTTC. This translates into CASSSRTGGLETQYF.

J is TRBJ2-7 and V is TRBV2; D possibly corresponds to TRBD1 (5 bases). V was shortened by 11 bases and J by 6 bases, with 23 bases between the two germline ends. The length of the CDR3 is 14 residues. The germline V gene has CDR1 SNHLY and CDR2 FYNNEI. The DNA for the CDR3 is TGTGCCTCATCGACGGACATTCCGATGTCCGAGCAGTACTTC. Translation gives CASSTDIPMSEQYF.